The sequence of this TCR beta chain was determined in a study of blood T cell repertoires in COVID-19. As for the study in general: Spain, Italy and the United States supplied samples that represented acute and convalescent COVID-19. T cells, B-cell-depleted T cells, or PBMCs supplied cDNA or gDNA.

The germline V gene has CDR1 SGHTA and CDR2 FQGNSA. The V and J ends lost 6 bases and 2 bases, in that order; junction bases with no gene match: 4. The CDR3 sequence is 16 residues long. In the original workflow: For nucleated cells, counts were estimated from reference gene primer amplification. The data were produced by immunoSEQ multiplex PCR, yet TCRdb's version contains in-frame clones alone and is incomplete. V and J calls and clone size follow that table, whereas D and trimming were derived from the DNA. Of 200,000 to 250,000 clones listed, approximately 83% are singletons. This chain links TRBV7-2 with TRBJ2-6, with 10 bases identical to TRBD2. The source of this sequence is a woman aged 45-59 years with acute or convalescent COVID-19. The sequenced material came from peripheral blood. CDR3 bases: TGTGCCAGCAGAGCGGGGGGGCCGCCTGGGGCCAACGTCCTGACTTTC. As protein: CASRAGGPPGANVLTF.